The entry below gives a single T cell receptor (beta chain) sequence along with its context. As yet, its antigen is unknown. The data are from a study of shared clonotypes between healthy human individuals. Study outcomes and limitations: Represented diversity, genetic and exposure-history alike, was limited by few donors. When compared with the clonotypes that were shared by all four sorted-subset donors, the non-shared clonotypes turned out to have lower generation probabilities. Despite large depth, sorted-subset datasets appeared incompletely sequenced.

CDR3 size: 14 residues. Germline CDR1 reads MNHNS; CDR2 reads SASEGT. Deletions cut 6 bases from V and 8 bases from J, with 17 bases between. Naive CD8 isolation took CD45RO-negative cells positively selected for CCR7 and excluded terminally differentiated effector memory CD45RA+ cells. Generated by immunoSEQ multiplex PCR, the TCRdb table keeps only in-frame clones and is missing some. The sample includes approximately 840,000 clones, about 96% of them seen just once. Material for sequencing was naive CD8+ T cells sorted from blood. This clonotype was sampled from a man younger than 40 in good health. The chain uses TRBV6-1 and TRBJ2-1, with D perhaps TRBD1 or TRBD2 (6 bases each). In nucleotides, the CDR3 is TGTGCCAGCAGAACGGGACCTCGGGGGCATGAGCAGTTCTTC. Protein product: CASRTGPRGHEQFF.